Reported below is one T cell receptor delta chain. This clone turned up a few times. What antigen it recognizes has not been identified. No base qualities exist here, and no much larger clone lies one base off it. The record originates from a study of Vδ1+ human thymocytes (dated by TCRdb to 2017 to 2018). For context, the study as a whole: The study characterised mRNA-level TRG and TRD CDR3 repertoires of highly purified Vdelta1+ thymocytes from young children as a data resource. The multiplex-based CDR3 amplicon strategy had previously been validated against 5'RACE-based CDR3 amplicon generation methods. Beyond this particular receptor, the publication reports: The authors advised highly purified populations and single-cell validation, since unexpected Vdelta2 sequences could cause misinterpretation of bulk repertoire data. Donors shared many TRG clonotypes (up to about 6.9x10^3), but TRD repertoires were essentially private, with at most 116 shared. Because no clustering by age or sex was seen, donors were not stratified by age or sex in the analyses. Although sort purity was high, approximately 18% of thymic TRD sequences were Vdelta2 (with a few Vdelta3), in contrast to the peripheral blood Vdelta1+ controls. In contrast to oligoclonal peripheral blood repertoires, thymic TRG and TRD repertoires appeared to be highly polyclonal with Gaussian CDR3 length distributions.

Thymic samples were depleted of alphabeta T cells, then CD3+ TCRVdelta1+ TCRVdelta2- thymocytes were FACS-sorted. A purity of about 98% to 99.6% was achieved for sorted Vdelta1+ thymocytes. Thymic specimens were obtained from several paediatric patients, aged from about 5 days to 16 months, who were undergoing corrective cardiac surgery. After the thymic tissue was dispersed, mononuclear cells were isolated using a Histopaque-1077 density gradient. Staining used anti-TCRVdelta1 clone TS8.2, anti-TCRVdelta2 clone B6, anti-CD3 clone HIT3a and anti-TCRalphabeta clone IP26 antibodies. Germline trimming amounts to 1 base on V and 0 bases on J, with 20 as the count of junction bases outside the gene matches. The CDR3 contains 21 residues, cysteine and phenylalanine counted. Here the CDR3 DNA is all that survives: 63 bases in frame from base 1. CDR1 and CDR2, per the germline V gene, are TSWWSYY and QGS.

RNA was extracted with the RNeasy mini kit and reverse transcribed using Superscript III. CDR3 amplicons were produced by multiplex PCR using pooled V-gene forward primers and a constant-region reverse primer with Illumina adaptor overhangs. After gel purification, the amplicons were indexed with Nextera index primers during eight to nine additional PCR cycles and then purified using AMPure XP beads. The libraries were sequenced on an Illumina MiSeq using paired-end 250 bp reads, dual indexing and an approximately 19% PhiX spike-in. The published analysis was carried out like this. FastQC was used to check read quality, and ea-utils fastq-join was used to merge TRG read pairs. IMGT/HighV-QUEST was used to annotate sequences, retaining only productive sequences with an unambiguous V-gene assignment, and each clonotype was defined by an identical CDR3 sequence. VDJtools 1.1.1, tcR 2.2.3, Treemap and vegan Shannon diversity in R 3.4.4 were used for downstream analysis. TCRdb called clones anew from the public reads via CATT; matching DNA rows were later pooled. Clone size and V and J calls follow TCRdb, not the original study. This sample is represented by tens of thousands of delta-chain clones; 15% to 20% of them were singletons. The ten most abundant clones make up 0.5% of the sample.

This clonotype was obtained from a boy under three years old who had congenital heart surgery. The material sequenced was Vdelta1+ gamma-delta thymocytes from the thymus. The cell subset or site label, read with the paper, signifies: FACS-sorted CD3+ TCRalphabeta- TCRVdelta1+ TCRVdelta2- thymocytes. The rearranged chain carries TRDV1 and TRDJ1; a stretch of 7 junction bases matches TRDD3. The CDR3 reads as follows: CALGERFPIYLPLGYTDKLIF. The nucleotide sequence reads TGTGCTCTTGGGGAACGATTTCCAATATATTTGCCACTGGGGTACACCGATAAACTCATCTTT.